One sample yielded the 21 T cell receptor beta chains listed below, sequenced in a study of T cells in Graves' hyperthyroidism and ophthalmopathy (dated by TCRdb to 2018 to 2020). Libraries were made using multiplex PCR. The instrument given in TCRdb is Illumina HiSeq 2000. The TCR beta CDR3 regions were amplified from the RNA transcripts. The first round of RT-PCR for the TCR CDR3 was performed with the HTBI primer set and the Qiagen OneStep RT-PCR kit. TCRdb reran the public reads through fastp at Q25 and MiXCR, keeping productive beta chains. Rows are combined by CDR3 protein, so each entry shows the most common genes and DNA. The sample data list 200,000 to 250,000 distinct CDR3 sequences, and around 25% of these were observed just once. In total, the top ten clones hold roughly 40% of the sample. Specimen: blood. These receptors all stem from a woman between 40 and 50 years old with Graves' ophthalmopathy.

This clonotype was observed many times. CDR3 nucleotides: TGTGCCACCAGCGGGGTAGGATACGAGCAGTACTTC. Amino acids: CATSGVGYEQYF. The chain recombines TRBV15 with TRBJ2-7; D is undetermined. Germline assignment: CDR1 LNHNV and CDR2 YYDKDF (reference sequence). Between the trimmed V and J ends, which lost 5 bases and 4 bases, there was a span of 9 bases. This CDR3 is 12 amino acids long.

The chain has TRBV28 and TRBJ1-5, with unresolved D. The CDR3 totals 14 residues. The germline CDR1 and CDR2 sequences are MDHEN and SYDVKM. The V and J ends lost 1 base and 2 bases respectively, with 6 bases between them. Here the CDR3 DNA reads TGTGCCAGCAGTTTATACGTAGGCAATCAGCCCCAGCATTTT. This encodes CASSLYVGNQPQHF.

Many counts were recorded for this clonotype. This chain connects TRBV15 to TRBJ1-1; D is ambiguous. CDR1 is LNHNV, CDR2 YYDKDF, per germline (reference sequence). The CDR3 has 13 amino acids. V was trimmed by 5 bases and J by 1 base, leaving 8 bases between them. The CDR3 bases are TGTGCCACCAGCGACAAGGAGAACACTGAAGCTTTCTTT. It is translated as CATSDKENTEAFF.

This clonotype has at least ten counts. The chain has TRBV14 and TRBJ2-7, with a weak D call TRBD1 (6 bases). Germline CDR1 is SGHDN and CDR2 is FVKESK. The V end was cut by 1 base, the J end by 0 bases, with 10 bases between. The CDR3 length is 15 residues. The CDR3 DNA reads as TGTGCCAGCAGCCAAGGCACAGGGCACTCCTACGAGCAGTACTTC. This gives the protein CASSQGTGHSYEQYF.

This chain uses TRBV6-1 with TRBJ1-1; 7 bases map to TRBD1. The CDR3 sequence is 17 residues long. After removal of 1 base from V and 0 bases from J, the junction contained 8 bases not matched to a gene. CDR1 MNHNS and CDR2 SASEGT come from the germline V gene. The CDR3 reads CASSEGTGSTMNTEAFF. CDR3 DNA sequence: TGTGCCAGCAGTGAAGGGACAGGCTCCACAATGAACACTGAAGCTTTCTTT.

This clonotype was observed at least ten times. V and J are TRBV11-2 and TRBJ1-1; 10 positions match TRBD1. Unmatched junction bases numbered 14, after V lost 4 bases and J lost 6 bases. This CDR3 has 17 residues. Germline V gives CDR1 SGHAT, CDR2 FQNNGV. CDR3 nucleotides: TGTGCCAGCAGCTCCTGGTCCGGGGGACAGGGGTTCCCTGAAGCTTTCTTT. It yields the protein CASSSWSGGQGFPEAFF. Combining the CDR3 with reference TRBV11-2 and TRBJ1-1 gives the whole variable domain EAGVAQSPRYKIIEKRQSVAFWCNPISGHATLYWYQQILGQGPKLLIQFQNNGVVDDSQLPKDRFSAERLKGVDSTLKIQPAKLEDSAVYLCASSSWSGGQGFPEAFFGQGTRLTVV.

There are many counts of this clonotype. This chain links TRBV11-2 with TRBJ2-7, with 8 bases lining up with TRBD1. The germline V gene has CDR1 SGHAT and CDR2 FQNNGV. The CDR3 is 16 residues long. V lost 5 bases and J lost 0; bases outside the gene matches: 9. The DNA for the CDR3 is TGTGCCAGCAGCCGCCGCACAGGGGGGAGCTCCTACGAGCAGTACTTC. This translates into CASSRRTGGSSYEQYF.

This clonotype was counted ten times or more. V gene TRBV7-6 combines with J gene TRBJ2-2; D is unresolved. The CDR3 is made up of 13 amino acids. V was cut by 1 base and J by 6 bases, with 6 bases left in between. Germline loops: CDR1 SGHVS, CDR2 FNYEAQ. CDR3 loop: CASSLGAAGELFF. CDR3 coding DNA: TGTGCCAGCAGCTTAGGCGCAGCCGGGGAGCTGTTTTTT.

This clonotype was observed many times. This rearrangement joins TRBV20-1 to TRBJ2-7; 9 positions agree with TRBD2. CDR3 size: 15 residues. The V gene's germline CDR1 is DFQATT and CDR2 SNEGSKA (reference sequence). Trimming cost V 3 bases and J 2 bases; bases outside gene matches: 8. This chain's CDR3 is CSARDSGRGTYEQYF. Here the CDR3 DNA reads TGCAGTGCTAGGGATAGCGGGAGAGGGACCTACGAGCAGTACTTC.

This clonotype was recorded many times. V usage is TRBV3-1 and J usage is TRBJ2-2, with TRBD2 matching 10 bases. Germline V gene sequence: CDR1 LGHDT, CDR2 YNNKEL (reference sequence). The CDR3 sequence is 16 residues long. V was clipped by 7 bases and J by 4 bases; unmatched bases: 9. CDR3 DNA sequence: TGTGCCAGCACCCATAGCGGGAGGCCGGGCACCGGGGAGCTGTTTTTT. It codes for CASTHSGRPGTGELFF.

This clonotype occurred many times. This rearrangement joins TRBV27 to TRBJ2-2; 8 bases align to TRBD2. CDR3 length equals 17 residues. Looked up from germline, CDR1 is MNHEY and CDR2 is SMNVEV (reference sequence). Unmatched junction bases numbered 16, after V lost 6 bases and J lost 7 bases. The CDR3 protein is CASRPGRSGSVGGELFF. CDR3 in DNA: TGTGCCAGCAGGCCAGGGAGGAGCGGGAGCGTTGGCGGGGAGCTGTTTTTT.

The V call is TRBV6-1, the J call TRBJ1-2; D is ambiguous. CDR1 and CDR2 (germline): MNHNS, SASEGT. V lost 0 bases, J lost 0 bases, and 11 bases lay in between. The CDR3 has 16 amino acids. This chain's CDR3 is CASSEALSPANYGYTF. The CDR3, as DNA: TGTGCCAGCAGTGAAGCTCTGAGTCCAGCTAACTATGGCTACACCTTC.

This clonotype showed up many times. The genes are TRBV20-1 and TRBJ2-5, with 8 bases lining up with TRBD1. J lost 5 bases, V lost 3 bases, and 2 bases had no gene match. The CDR3 spans 12 residues. Germline CDR1 reads DFQATT; CDR2 reads SNEGSKA (reference sequence). The CDR3 bases are TGCAGTGCTAGGGACAGGGTGGAGACCCAGTACTTC. This sequence encodes CSARDRVETQYF.

The sample holds many counts of this clonotype. This sequence joins TRBV12-3 or TRBV12-4 and TRBJ1-1, with D tentatively TRBD1 (5 bases). Trimming shortened V by 3 bases and J by 3 bases, and 14 bases separated the two germline ends. The CDR3 has 15 residues. The CDR3 loop is CASSFQGPKDTEAFF. CDR3 bases: TGTGCCAGCAGTTTCCAGGGACCTAAGGACACTGAAGCTTTCTTT.

Ten or more counts support this clonotype. The genes are TRBV5-1 and TRBJ1-1, with a tentative D call TRBD1 (5 bases). The ends were cut back, 2 bases at V and 4 bases at J, with 18 bases in the middle. The CDR3 sequence is 16 residues long. Germline CDR1 reads SGHRS; CDR2 reads YFSETQ. For the CDR3, the DNA is TGCGCCAGCAGCTTTCGAGGGGATTTGGACGTCACTGAAGCTTTCTTT. It yields the protein CASSFRGDLDVTEAFF.

This clonotype was seen ten or more times. The rearrangement uses TRBV4-1 and TRBJ2-7; 13 bases align to TRBD2. Trimming cost V 4 bases and J 4 bases; bases outside gene matches: 4. Germline lookup yields CDR1 MGHRA and CDR2 YSYEKL. This CDR3 is 15 amino acids long. The CDR3 is CASSPWTSGSYEQYF. CDR3 sequence (DNA): TGCGCCAGCAGCCCCTGGACTAGCGGGAGTTACGAGCAGTACTTC.

This clonotype was seen at least ten times. The rearrangement links TRBV4-1 to TRBJ2-7; TRBD1 or TRBD2 may be the D gene (5 bases each). From germline, CDR1 is MGHRA and CDR2 YSYEKL. V was trimmed by 0 bases and J by 1 base, leaving 16 bases between them. The CDR3 consists of 17 residues. CDR3 sequence reads: CASSQDRLRGQSYEQYF. The CDR3 DNA reads as TGCGCCAGCAGCCAAGATCGACTCCGGGGCCAATCCTACGAGCAGTACTTC.

This clonotype has ten or more counts. The V call is TRBV19, the J call TRBJ1-2; weak D call: TRBD1 (6 bases). V was clipped by 6 bases and J by 3 bases, with 11 bases between them. Germline loops: CDR1 LNHDA, CDR2 SQIVND (reference sequence). The CDR3 has 13 residues. CDR3 protein: CASRAAGDYGYTF. The CDR3 coding sequence is TGTGCCAGTAGGGCGGCAGGGGACTATGGCTACACCTTC. The entire variable domain, with the rest obtained from reference TRBV19 and TRBJ1-2, is as follows: DGGITQSPKYLFRKEGQNVTLSCEQNLNHDAMYWYRQDPGQGLRLIYYSQIVNDFQKGDIAEGYSVSREKKESFPLTVTSAQKNPTAFYLCASRAAGDYGYTFGSGTRLTVV.

This clonotype came up many times. The rearrangement uses TRBV20-1 and TRBJ1-2; 7 nucleotides align to TRBD1. V shed 0 bases, J shed 4 bases, and the junction held 5 bases outside the gene matches. Germline CDR1 reads DFQATT; CDR2 reads SNEGSKA (reference sequence). The CDR3 contains 14 residues. The CDR3 nucleotides read TGCAGTGCTAGAGATCAGACAGGGTCCTATGGCTACACCTTC. Amino acids: CSARDQTGSYGYTF.

This clonotype came up once. The chain recombines TRBV7-2 with TRBJ1-1, with 7 bases that match TRBD1. The CDR3 length is 13 residues. J lost 4 bases, V lost 5 bases, and 4 bases had no gene match. Germline CDR1 is SGHTA and CDR2 is FQGNSA. This chain's CDR3 is CASSLRQGTEAFF. The CDR3 nucleotides read TGTGCCAGCAGCCTACGACAGGGCACTGAAGCTTTCTTT.

This clonotype occurred many times. In DNA form, the CDR3 reads TGTGCCAGCAGCCGGATCGCCTACGGTGATGTTGAAGCTTTCTTT. This encodes CASSRIAYGDVEAFF. The chain employs TRBV14 and TRBJ1-1; unclear D gene. V dropped 4 bases and J dropped 7 bases, with 19 bases sitting between them. The CDR3 has 15 amino acids. Germline V gene lookup returns CDR1 SGHDN and CDR2 FVKESK.